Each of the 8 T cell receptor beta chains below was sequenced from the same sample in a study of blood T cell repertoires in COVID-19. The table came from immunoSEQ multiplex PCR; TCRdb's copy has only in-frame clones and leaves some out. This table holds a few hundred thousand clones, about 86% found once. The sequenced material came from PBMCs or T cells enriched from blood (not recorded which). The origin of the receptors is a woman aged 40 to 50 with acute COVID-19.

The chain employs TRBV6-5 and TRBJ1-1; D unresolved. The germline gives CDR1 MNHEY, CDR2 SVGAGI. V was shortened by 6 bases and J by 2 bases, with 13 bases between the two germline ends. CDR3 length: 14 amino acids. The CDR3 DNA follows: TGTGCCAGCAGCCCAGGTTCTACAAACACTGAAGCTTTCTTT. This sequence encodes CASSPGSTNTEAFF.

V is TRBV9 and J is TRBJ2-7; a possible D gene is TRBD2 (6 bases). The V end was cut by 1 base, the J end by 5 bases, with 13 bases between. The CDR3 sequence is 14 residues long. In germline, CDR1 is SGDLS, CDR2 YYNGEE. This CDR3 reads CASSVSPGVHEQYF. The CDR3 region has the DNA TGTGCCAGCAGCGTATCTCCGGGAGTCCACGAGCAGTACTTC.

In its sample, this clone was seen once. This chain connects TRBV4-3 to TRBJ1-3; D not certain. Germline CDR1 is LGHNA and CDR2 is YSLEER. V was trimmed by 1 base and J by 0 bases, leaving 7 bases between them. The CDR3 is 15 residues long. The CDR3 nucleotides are TGCGCCAGCAGCCAAGTGAAGAGCTCTGGAAACACCATATATTTT. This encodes CASSQVKSSGNTIYF.

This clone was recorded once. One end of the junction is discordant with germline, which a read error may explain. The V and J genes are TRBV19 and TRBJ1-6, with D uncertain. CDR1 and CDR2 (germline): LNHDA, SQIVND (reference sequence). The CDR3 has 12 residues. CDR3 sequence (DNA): TGTGCCAGTGGTATGAGTCGGTCACCCCTCCACTTT. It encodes CASGMSRSPLHF.

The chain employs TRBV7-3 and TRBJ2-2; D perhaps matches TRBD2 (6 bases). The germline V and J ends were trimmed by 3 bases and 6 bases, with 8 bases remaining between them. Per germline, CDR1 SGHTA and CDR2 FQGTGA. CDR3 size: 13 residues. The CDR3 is CASSFTSSGELFF. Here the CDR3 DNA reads TGTGCCAGCAGCTTCACTAGCTCCGGGGAGCTGTTTTTT. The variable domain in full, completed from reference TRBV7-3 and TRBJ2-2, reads GAGVSQTPSNKVTEKGKYVELRCDPISGHTALYWYRQSLGQGPEFLIYFQGTGAADDSGLPNDRFFAVRPEGSVSTLKIQRTERGDSAVYLCASSFTSSGELFFGEGSRLTVL.

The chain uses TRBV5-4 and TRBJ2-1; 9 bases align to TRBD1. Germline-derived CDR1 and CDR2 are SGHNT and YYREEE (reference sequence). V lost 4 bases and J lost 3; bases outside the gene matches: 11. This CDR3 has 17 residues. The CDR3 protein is CASSRTGRGQGYNEQFF. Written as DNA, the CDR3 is TGTGCCAGCAGCCGTACCGGTCGGGGACAGGGCTACAATGAGCAGTTCTTC.

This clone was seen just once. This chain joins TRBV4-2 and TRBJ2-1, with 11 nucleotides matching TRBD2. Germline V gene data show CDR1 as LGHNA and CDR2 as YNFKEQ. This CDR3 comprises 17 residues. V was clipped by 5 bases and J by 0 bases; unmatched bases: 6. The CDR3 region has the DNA TGTGCCAGCAGCTATAGCGGGGGGGGGAGCTCCTACAATGAGCAGTTCTTC. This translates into CASSYSGGGSSYNEQFF.

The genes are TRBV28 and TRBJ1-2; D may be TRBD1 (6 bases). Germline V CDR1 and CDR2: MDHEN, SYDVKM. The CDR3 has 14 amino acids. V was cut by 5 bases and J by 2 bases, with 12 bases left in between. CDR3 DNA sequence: TGTGCCAGCAGTCCCCGGACAGAAAACTATGGCTACACCTTC. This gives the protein CASSPRTENYGYTF.